This T cell receptor beta chain comes out of a study of technical replicates of blood from a handful of donors. This table comes from immunoSEQ multiplex PCR, and its TCRdb copy is limited to in-frame clones, with some not included. The sample holds under 80,000 clones, about nine tenths seen once. This clonotype was sampled from a human donor in good health. Some clones in this sample may be carry-over from other donors' samples. The specimen sequenced was PBMCs.

CDR3 loop: CAWSVLSQETQYF. The CDR3 DNA follows: TGTGCCTGGAGTGTACTTTCGCAAGAGACCCAGTACTTC. V gene TRBV30 combines with J gene TRBJ2-5; D is unclear. The germline V gene encodes CDR1 GTSNPN and CDR2 SVGIG (reference sequence). This CDR3 comprises 13 residues. V was cut by 0 bases and J by 2 bases, with 7 bases left in between.